Listed below are T cell receptor beta chains from one sample, sequenced in a study of type 1 regulatory T cells. The antigens these receptors bind are not known. TCRdb re-analysed the reads in MiXCR, keeping a single row per CDR3 protein. The data hold roughly 71,000 distinct CDR3 sequences, with around 20% observed a single time. Sequenced sample: cultured type 1 regulatory T (Tr1) cells, either the whole culture or a sorted fraction (not recorded which). These receptors were collected from a human donor in good health. The CDR3 runs from the conserved cysteine through the conserved F or W. The order of the fields is D gene, V gene, clone size, J gene, CDR3 protein, CDR3 DNA. A D gene is named only where the DNA matches it firmly. Clone size is not always given. Where it is, it says once, few, many or a class for expanded clones.

>.|TRBV5-1|few|TRBJ2-7
CASRAGTLYEQYF
TGCGCCAGCAGGGCAGGAACCCTCTACGAGCAGTACTTC
>.|TRBV10-3|few|TRBJ2-5
CAISDVGLGTQYF
TGTGCCATCAGTGACGTGGGGTTGGGGACCCAGTACTTC
>.|TRBV5-1|many|TRBJ2-5
CASSPYAKHGTQYF
TGCGCCAGCAGCCCGTATGCCAAACATGGGACCCAGTACTTC
>TRBD1|TRBV5-1|many|TRBJ2-2
CASTMDRADTGELFF
TGCGCCAGCACCATGGACAGGGCGGACACCGGGGAGCTGTTTTTT
>TRBD2|TRBV28|many|TRBJ2-1
CASSAPQAGANEQFF
TGTGCCAGCAGTGCTCCACAAGCGGGAGCCAATGAGCAGTTCTTC
>.|TRBV12-3/TRBV12-4|.|TRBJ2-5
CASSWSETQYF
TGTGCCAGCAGTTGGTCAGAGACCCAGTACTTC
>.|TRBV7-2|few|TRBJ2-7
CASSFVVGSYEQYF
TGTGCCAGCAGCTTCGTGGTAGGCTCCTACGAGCAGTACTTC
>.|TRBV28|.|TRBJ1-6
CASSLFAEPFQSPLHF
TGTGCCAGCAGTTTATTCGCCGAACCTTTCCAGTCACCCCTCCACTTT
>.|TRBV30|.|TRBJ1-3
CAGYQGSGNTIYF
TGTGCCGGATACCAGGGTTCTGGAAACACCATATATTTT
>.|TRBV30|.|TRBJ2-1
CAWSVRRAGQQFF
TGTGCCTGGAGTGTACGGCGCGCCGGCCAGCAGTTCTTC
>.|TRBV14|few|TRBJ1-3
CASSLTLKNTIYF
TGTGCCAGCAGCCTAACGCTCAAGAACACCATATATTTT
>.|TRBV12-3/TRBV12-4|.|TRBJ2-7
CASSLVRKQYF
TGTGCCAGCAGTTTAGTTAGGAAGCAGTACTTC
>TRBD2|TRBV29-1|.|TRBJ2-5
CSVDIAGAGETQYF
TGCAGCGTTGATATAGCGGGAGCCGGGGAGACCCAGTACTTC
>TRBD1|TRBV20-1|many|TRBJ1-2
CSARDRAYGYTF
TGCAGTGCTCGGGACAGGGCCTATGGCTACACCTTC
>.|TRBV5-1|.|TRBJ2-3
CASSSVGDTQYF
TGCGCCAGCAGCTCCGTAGGGGATACGCAGTATTTT
>.|TRBV7-2|.|TRBJ1-3
CASSLLPWHSGNTIYF
TGTGCCAGCAGCTTACTTCCGTGGCACTCTGGAAACACCATATATTTT
>TRBD2|TRBV10-3|.|TRBJ2-1
CAIRTGTSGRDEQFF
TGTGCCATCCGCACCGGGACTAGCGGGAGAGATGAGCAGTTCTTC